These T cell receptor beta chains were read from a single sample in a study of T cell changes during pregnancy in multiple sclerosis. This table comes from immunoSEQ multiplex PCR, and its TCRdb copy is limited to in-frame clones, with some not included. The table includes 30,000 to 40,000 clones, about 92% detected once. The sequencing used CD8+ T cells from peripheral blood mononuclear cells, collected in the first trimester of pregnancy. These receptors all stem from a female donor with multiple sclerosis, enrolled in a pregnancy study. Both conserved end residues are part of each CDR3. D genes are given only for firm matches. Size is omitted from some rows. Given values are once, few, many or a class for expanded clones.

j_gene,d_gene,abundance,v_gene,CDR3aa,CDR3nt
TRBJ2-5,TRBD2,once,TRBV27,CASSLSRGGTQYF,TGTGCCAGCAGTTTATCGCGGGGGGGAACCCAGTACTTC
TRBJ2-1,NA,NA,TRBV13,CASSLSEWAYNEQFF,TGTGCCAGCAGCTTATCGGAGTGGGCCTACAATGAGCAGTTCTTC
TRBJ2-7,NA,NA,TRBV9,CASSGRASEQYF,TGTGCCAGCAGCGGGAGGGCCAGCGAGCAGTACTTC
TRBJ1-5,NA,few,TRBV16,CASSLDGVNQPQHF,TGTGCCAGCAGCTTAGACGGAGTCAATCAGCCCCAGCATTTT
TRBJ1-2,TRBD1,NA,TRBV6-5,CASSYWTGSGYTF,TGTGCCAGCAGTTATTGGACAGGGTCCGGCTACACCTTC
TRBJ2-5,NA,NA,TRBV6-1,CASSGGQGMETQYF,TGTGCCAGCAGTGGGGGTCAGGGGATGGAGACCCAGTACTTC
TRBJ2-1,NA,NA,TRBV9,CASSVSGTSYNEQFF,TGTGCCAGCAGCGTCTCCGGGACTTCATACAATGAGCAGTTCTTC
TRBJ1-2,TRBD1,NA,TRBV2,CASITDRARGYTF,TGTGCCAGCATTACCGACAGGGCCCGGGGCTACACCTTC
TRBJ2-1,TRBD2,NA,TRBV10-3,CAIGTSGDNEQFF,TGTGCCATTGGGACTAGCGGAGACAATGAGCAGTTCTTC
TRBJ1-2,TRBD1,NA,TRBV19,CASSIDNRGYGYTF,TGTGCCAGTAGTATAGACAACAGGGGCTATGGCTACACCTTC
TRBJ1-1,TRBD1,NA,TRBV27,CASRKQGYPEAFF,TGTGCCAGCAGAAAACAGGGGTACCCTGAAGCTTTCTTT
TRBJ1-3,NA,NA,TRBV30,CAWEEMGQVSGNTIYF,TGTGCCTGGGAAGAAATGGGGCAAGTCTCTGGAAACACCATATATTTT
TRBJ2-2,NA,NA,TRBV27,CASSLSYWEFGGELFF,TGTGCCAGCAGTTTATCATATTGGGAGTTTGGCGGGGAGCTGTTTTTT
TRBJ2-7,TRBD1,NA,TRBV11-3,CASSSDRGITEQYF,TGTGCCAGCAGTTCTGACAGGGGGATCACGGAGCAGTACTTC
TRBJ1-1,NA,NA,TRBV28,CASSLIRQVRTEAFF,TGTGCCAGCAGTTTAATCAGACAGGTCAGGACTGAAGCTTTCTTT
TRBJ2-2,TRBD2,few,TRBV7-9,CASSLRGTGELFF,TGTGCCAGCAGCTTGCGGGGGACCGGGGAGCTGTTTTTT
TRBJ2-7,TRBD1,NA,TRBV2,CASNRDRGYEQYF,TGTGCCAGTAACCGGGACAGGGGATATGAGCAGTACTTC
TRBJ2-4,NA,once,TRBV13,CASSLGRGDIQYF,TGTGCCAGCAGCTTAGGCCGGGGAGACATTCAGTACTTC
TRBJ2-1,NA,NA,TRBV7-7,CASSLSMRSAYNEQFF,TGTGCTAGCAGCTTGAGCATGAGGAGCGCCTACAATGAGCAGTTCTTC
TRBJ2-7,NA,NA,TRBV2,CASSLAYEQYF,TGTGCCAGCAGTTTAGCCTACGAGCAGTACTTC
TRBJ1-1,TRBD1,NA,TRBV5-1,CASSLGGQGVNTEAFF,TGCGCCAGCAGCTTGGGGGGACAGGGGGTGAACACTGAAGCTTTCTTT
TRBJ1-1,NA,NA,TRBV27,CASRNRGMGRTEAFF,TGTGCCAGCAGGAATAGGGGGATGGGAAGGACTGAAGCTTTCTTT
TRBJ2-2,NA,NA,TRBV4-1,CASSRAGLADTGELFF,TGCGCCAGCAGCCGGGCGGGGCTGGCGGACACCGGGGAGCTGTTTTTT
TRBJ1-1,NA,NA,TRBV27,CASSQENEAFF,TGTGCCAGCAGCCAGGAAAATGAAGCTTTCTTT
TRBJ1-1,NA,NA,TRBV28,CASSSGGTNTEAFF,TGTGCCAGCAGCTCGGGGGGGACGAACACTGAAGCTTTCTTT
TRBJ2-7,TRBD2,NA,TRBV2,CASIAGSYEQYF,TGTGCCAGCATAGCGGGTAGTTACGAGCAGTACTTC
TRBJ2-1,TRBD1,few,TRBV2,CASRDGTGATTYNEQFF,TGTGCCAGCAGAGACGGGACAGGGGCGACGACCTACAATGAGCAGTTCTTC
TRBJ1-3,TRBD1,NA,TRBV6-1,CASSEWVSYRGPGNTIYF,TGTGCCAGCAGTGAATGGGTCAGTTACAGGGGACCTGGAAACACCATATATTTT
TRBJ1-2,NA,NA,TRBV2,CASTNTGSGYTF,TGTGCCAGCACAAATACAGGGAGTGGCTACACCTTC
TRBJ2-7,NA,NA,TRBV4-1,CASSRDRGLYEQYF,TGCGCCAGCAGCCGAGACCGCGGCTTGTACGAGCAGTACTTC
TRBJ2-1,NA,NA,TRBV27,CASSPGKYSYNEQFF,TGTGCCAGCAGTCCGGGTAAATACTCCTACAATGAGCAGTTCTTC
TRBJ2-3,TRBD1,NA,TRBV6-4,CASSGTGGATDTQYF,TGTGCCAGCAGTGGGACAGGGGGCGCGACAGATACGCAGTATTTT
TRBJ1-2,NA,NA,TRBV6-5,CASSYSPGPAGFGYTF,TGTGCCAGCAGTTACTCCCCTGGCCCGGCGGGGTTTGGCTACACCTTC
TRBJ2-7,TRBD1,NA,TRBV13,CASSPRDRGYEQYF,TGTGCCAGCAGCCCTCGGGACAGGGGGTACGAGCAGTACTTC
TRBJ2-4,NA,NA,TRBV9,CASSPRGGGQNIQYF,TGTGCCAGCAGCCCCCGGGGAGGAGGGCAAAACATTCAGTACTTC
TRBJ2-7,NA,NA,TRBV2,CASTWPGVVDEQYF,TGTGCCAGCACCTGGCCAGGGGTCGTTGACGAGCAGTACTTC
TRBJ2-7,NA,NA,TRBV4-2,CASSQESGSSYEQYF,TGTGCCAGCAGCCAAGAAAGCGGCAGCTCCTACGAGCAGTACTTC
TRBJ1-6,TRBD1,NA,TRBV4-1,CASSHRTGDLGNSPLHF,TGCGCCAGCAGCCACCGTACAGGGGATTTGGGTAATTCACCCCTCCACTTT
TRBJ1-5,NA,NA,TRBV28,CASTPQLGDQPQHF,TGTGCCAGCACCCCTCAATTGGGAGATCAGCCCCAGCATTTT
TRBJ2-3,TRBD2,NA,TRBV9,CASSEILAGETDTQYF,TGTGCCAGCAGCGAAATACTAGCGGGAGAGACAGATACGCAGTATTTT
TRBJ2-3,TRBD2,NA,TRBV9,CASSVGSSGSIADTQYF,TGTGCCAGCAGCGTAGGATCTAGCGGGAGTATAGCAGATACGCAGTATTTT
TRBJ1-5,NA,NA,TRBV10-3,CAISTDSSNQPQHF,TGTGCCATCAGTACGGACAGTAGCAATCAGCCCCAGCATTTT
TRBJ1-4,NA,NA,TRBV5-1,CASSLDQGWEKLFF,TGCGCCAGCAGCTTGGACCAGGGATGGGAAAAACTGTTTTTT
TRBJ2-1,NA,NA,TRBV27,CASTTPDSVAVNEQFF,TGTGCCAGCACCACACCAGACTCGGTGGCGGTGAATGAGCAGTTCTTC
TRBJ2-1,NA,NA,TRBV5-5,CASSLEQISYNEQFF,TGTGCCAGCAGCTTGGAGCAAATCTCCTACAATGAGCAGTTCTTC
TRBJ1-1,NA,NA,TRBV20-1,CSAGHFEAFF,TGCAGTGCTGGGCACTTTGAAGCTTTCTTT
TRBJ1-1,NA,NA,TRBV13,CASSPRVETEAFF,TGTGCCAGCAGCCCCAGGGTGGAGACTGAAGCTTTCTTT
TRBJ2-7,TRBD2,NA,TRBV5-6,CASSLRLAGTSYEQYF,TGTGCCAGCAGCTTGAGACTAGCGGGAACCTCCTACGAGCAGTACTTC
TRBJ2-3,NA,NA,TRBV27,CASSFYLGGSTDTQYF,TGTGCCAGCAGCTTCTATCTCGGCGGTAGCACAGATACGCAGTATTTT
TRBJ2-1,TRBD2,NA,TRBV6-1,CASSEGREFSNEQFF,TGTGCCAGCAGCGAGGGGCGGGAGTTCTCCAATGAGCAGTTCTTC
TRBJ2-7,NA,NA,TRBV9,CASSVGDKSYEQYF,TGTGCCAGCAGCGTAGGAGACAAGTCCTACGAGCAGTACTTC
TRBJ1-1,TRBD1,NA,TRBV4-2,CASSQGTGDYTEAFF,TGTGCCAGCAGCCAGGGGACAGGGGATTACACTGAAGCTTTCTTT
TRBJ1-1,TRBD1,NA,TRBV19,CAIGQGTEAFF,TGTGCCATAGGACAGGGAACTGAAGCTTTCTTT
TRBJ1-5,NA,NA,TRBV27,CASSLGADYSNQPQHF,TGTGCCAGCAGTTTAGGGGCAGATTATAGCAATCAGCCCCAGCATTTT